A selection of T cell receptor beta chains follows, all from one sample in a study of T cells after yellow fever vaccination. MiXCR, run by TCRdb on the 5' RACE reads, gives a single entry per CDR3 protein. The sample lists around 300,000 distinct CDR3 sequences; 4.1% were seen once. The sequences come from PBMCs, collected 5 days after the yellow fever booster vaccination. The receptors stem from a man aged 18 to 29 who received the YFV17D yellow fever vaccine. Both conserved end residues are part of each CDR3. The D gene is left open where the match is weak. Clone size is given for some rows only: seen once, a few or many times, or a class if the clone is expanded.

clone size,V gene,J gene,D gene,CDR3 DNA,CDR3 protein
many,TRBV6-5,TRBJ2-3,-,TGTGCCAGCAGTTACACCCGCAGGGGAGATACGCAGTATTTT,CASSYTRRGDTQYF
-,TRBV20-1,TRBJ2-3,TRBD2,TGCAGTGGAACTAGCGGGGCGCTAGAGACGCAGTATTTT,CSGTSGALETQYF
-,TRBV7-3,TRBJ2-5,-,TGTGCCAGCAGCTTAACGTTCGGGGAGACCCAGTACTTC,CASSLTFGETQYF
many,TRBV11-2,TRBJ1-1,-,TGTGCCAGCAGCTTAGAACAGGGACCGAACACTGAAGCTTTCTTT,CASSLEQGPNTEAFF
few,TRBV27,TRBJ2-3,-,TGTGCCAGCAGACAACAGCGCGGGGCCACCGTTAGCACAGATACGCAGTATTTT,CASRQQRGATVSTDTQYF
many,TRBV5-1,TRBJ1-2,TRBD1,TGCGCCAGCAGCTTGAAGGCAGGGGGCGCAGTGGACGGCTACACCTTC,CASSLKAGGAVDGYTF
few,TRBV7-9,TRBJ1-6,TRBD1,TGTGCCAGCAGCTTAGCTACAGGGGGCAGTTCACCCCTCCACTTT,CASSLATGGSSPLHF
-,TRBV5-1,TRBJ1-3,-,TGCGCCAGCAGCCCGATAGGAGGACGGAGCTTACATTTT,CASSPIGGRSLHF
few,TRBV10-3,TRBJ1-1,-,TGTGCCATCAGTGAGTTTGGAGCCCGTGCAGCTTTCTTT,CAISEFGARAAFF
-,TRBV6-1,TRBJ2-7,-,TGTGCCGGGGGGTCATACGAGCAGTACTTC,CAGGSYEQYF
few,TRBV11-2,TRBJ2-1,-,TGTGCCAGCAGGACCTGGGGACTTAGCTCCTACAATGAGCAGTTCTTC,CASRTWGLSSYNEQFF
-,TRBV5-1,TRBJ1-1,-,TGCGCCAGCAGCTGGGTAATCGGGGAAACTGAAGCTTTCTTT,CASSWVIGETEAFF
many,TRBV10-3,TRBJ1-5,-,TGTGCCATCAGTGAGTCCGAGGGGTCCCACTTCTATCAGCCCCAGCATTTT,CAISESEGSHFYQPQHF
few,TRBV7-8,TRBJ1-2,TRBD1,TGTGCCAGCAGCTTGGGACAGGGCAAGGATGGCTACACCTTC,CASSLGQGKDGYTF
-,TRBV7-9,TRBJ1-5,TRBD1,TGTGCCAGCAGCTCCTTCGGACAGGGAAATCAGCCCCAGCATTTT,CASSSFGQGNQPQHF
-,TRBV20-1,TRBJ1-2,-,TGCAGTGCTAGAGGCGCTGGAGGCTATGGCTACACCTTC,CSARGAGGYGYTF
-,TRBV7-2,TRBJ1-2,-,TGTGACAGCAGCCCCCCTGGGGACTATGGCTACACCTTC,CDSSPPGDYGYTF
-,TRBV20-1,TRBJ1-2,-,TGCAGTGCTAGAGAGGTCCAGGGCCCTTTAGCTAACTATGGCTACACCTTC,CSAREVQGPLANYGYTF
-,TRBV28,TRBJ2-3,-,TGTGCCAGCAGGGAAAGGGCAGATACGCAGTATTTT,CASRERADTQYF
-,TRBV4-3,TRBJ2-2,-,TGCGCCAGCAGCCTCCAGACCCTCAACATCGGGGAGCTGTTTTTT,CASSLQTLNIGELFF
-,TRBV18,TRBJ1-6,-,TGTGCCAGCTCAACAGGGTATGGGAATTCACCCCTCCACTTT,CASSTGYGNSPLHF
few,TRBV5-1,TRBJ2-3,-,TGCGCCAGCAGCCTCGGACTAACCACAGATACGCAGTATTTT,CASSLGLTTDTQYF
few,TRBV7-3,TRBJ1-2,TRBD1,TGTGCCAGCAGCTTAACGACAGGGGTTGGCTACACCTTC,CASSLTTGVGYTF